This T cell receptor (beta chain) stems from a study of blood T cell repertoires in COVID-19. Study context: The United States, Italy and Spain supplied acute and convalescent COVID-19 samples.

The CDR3 spans 10 residues. Deletions cut 5 bases from V and 5 bases from J, with 3 bases between. Germline V gives CDR1 MNHEY, CDR2 SVGAGI. Authors' analysis steps: Reference gene primer amplification yielded estimated nucleated cell counts. Measured with immunoSEQ multiplex PCR; TCRdb has only the in-frame clones, and not every one. V and J calls and clone size are given by that table; D and trimming were obtained from the DNA. The sample lists about 300,000 clones, under 90% occurring once. Sequenced input: peripheral blood. The source is a woman aged 25 to 39 with COVID-19, enrolled during active disease. The chain couples TRBV6-5 to TRBJ2-5; D remains ambiguous. CDR3 DNA sequence: TGTGCCAGCAGTCGGGAGACCCAGTACTTC. Its protein is CASSRETQYF.